This is a list of T cell receptor beta chains from one sample in a study of T cell responses to AZD1222 COVID-19 vaccine. The data were produced by immunoSEQ multiplex PCR, yet TCRdb's version contains in-frame clones alone and is incomplete. This repertoire shows 140,000 to 150,000 clones, 91% found once; its top ten account for about 3.8%. The starting material was peripheral blood, obtained 28 days after the second AZD1222 dose. These receptors were taken from an adult who received the AZD1222 COVID-19 vaccine. Each CDR3 is given with its conserved first and last residue. The D gene is left open where the match is weak.

D gene | V gene | CDR3 protein
TRBD1 | TRBV7-9 | CASSLGMDRANTEAFF
TRBD1 | TRBV2 | CASSSGQGQQYF
TRBD2 | TRBV10-1 | CASGAGDTGELFF
- | TRBV30 | CAWSQDSEQYF
TRBD2 | TRBV19 | CASTGLAGDNRPFF
- | TRBV3-1/TRBV3-2 | CASTSKLTKNTEAFF
TRBD1 | TRBV27 | CASSTFDRAAEAFF
- | TRBV5-4 | CASSNTREQFF
- | TRBV3-1/TRBV3-2 | CASSQERTEAFF
TRBD1 | TRBV6-5 | CASSYSSGGGYGYTF
TRBD1 | TRBV3-1/TRBV3-2 | CASSQVWDREGNTIYF
- | TRBV13 | CASRQWGNGDGYTF
TRBD2 | TRBV24-1 | CATSDPRTSQSDEQYF
- | TRBV18 | CASSPPSLPSEKLFF
TRBD2 | TRBV3-1/TRBV3-2 | CASSQEGTSRPYEQYF
- | TRBV2 | CASSEDRGTEAFF
- | TRBV6-6 | CASSGPGNQPQHF
TRBD1 | TRBV6-5 | CASRNLGQNSPLHF
- | TRBV7-2 | CASSLEHPGISYNEQFF
TRBD2 | TRBV11-3 | CASSSDRTSGEWNEQFF
- | TRBV27 | CASSGYLWGSSYEQYF
TRBD2 | TRBV9 | CASSASGGEERNIQYF
TRBD1 | TRBV12-3/TRBV12-4 | CASSPGTGYGYTF
- | TRBV30 | CAWRAGYNEKLFF
- | TRBV6-1 | CASSEDGNSPLHF
TRBD2 | TRBV7-6 | CASSLGTSGTYNEQFF
- | TRBV11-1 | CASSLDGGRTDTQYF
- | TRBV7-2 | CASSLGANQPQHF
- | TRBV6-1 | CASSDSWGSRTRYNEQFF
- | TRBV6-1 | CASSEEGRANYGYTF
TRBD1 | TRBV5-5 | CASSIAQSTGAFTYEQYF
- | TRBV10-3 | CAIREQETQYF
- | TRBV9 | CASSASLRGEQFF
TRBD2 | TRBV11-3 | CASSLSSGVNEQFF
- | TRBV5-1 | CASSLGGSVGTEAFF
- | TRBV9 | CASSEGLRSEQYF
- | TRBV5-1 | CASSLAGDGAEAFF
- | TRBV5-6 | CASSRPQFKNIQYF
- | TRBV30 | CAWSGSGGETQYF
TRBD1 | TRBV6-2/TRBV6-3 | CASSYQGQGFFGGELFF
- | TRBV30 | CAWSVGRTHGGRTGELFF
TRBD1 | TRBV5-1 | CASSLRGGLGNTEAFF
- | TRBV19 | CASSSGGGGEQYF
TRBD2 | TRBV30 | CAWSQAGLLQETQYF
- | TRBV27 | CASSFRRPTGSLTDTQYF
- | TRBV15 | CATQRGQHSPLHF
TRBD2 | TRBV4-3 | CASSPGTSGRASQDEQFF
- | TRBV5-1 | CASSLAVDTYEQYF
- | TRBV4-1 | CASSQPGVIYEQYF
- | TRBV30 | CAWSTEYNSPLHF
TRBD2 | TRBV10-3 | CAISGLTSGGLGNEQFF